The entry below gives a single TCR beta chain sequence along with its context. This entry is derived from a study of sequential checkpoint blockade in melanoma. Libraries were prepared by immunoSEQ multiplex PCR; TCRdb keeps only in-frame clonotypes and omits some of them. Here the sample spans 7,000 to 8,500 clones, 50% to 75% being singletons. The treatment denotes: randomized to nivolumab then ipilimumab (arm A) or the reverse (arm B). DNA-damaging chemotherapy had not been given to any patient beforehand. Specimen: CD8+ T cells sorted from blood (inferred from file names), collected from a patient given nivolumab and ipilimumab in sequence. This TCR derives from a human donor with melanoma.

In DNA form, the CDR3 reads TGTGCCATTAAAAGGGAGGGACCCTTCTACGAGCAGTACTTC. This translates into CAIKREGPFYEQYF. V and J are TRBV6-5 and TRBJ2-7, with 7 positions matching TRBD2. CDR3 length: 14 residues. V was pared by 10 bases and J by 3 bases, with 12 bases of the junction left unmatched. Germline V gene data show CDR1 as MNHEY and CDR2 as SVGAGI.